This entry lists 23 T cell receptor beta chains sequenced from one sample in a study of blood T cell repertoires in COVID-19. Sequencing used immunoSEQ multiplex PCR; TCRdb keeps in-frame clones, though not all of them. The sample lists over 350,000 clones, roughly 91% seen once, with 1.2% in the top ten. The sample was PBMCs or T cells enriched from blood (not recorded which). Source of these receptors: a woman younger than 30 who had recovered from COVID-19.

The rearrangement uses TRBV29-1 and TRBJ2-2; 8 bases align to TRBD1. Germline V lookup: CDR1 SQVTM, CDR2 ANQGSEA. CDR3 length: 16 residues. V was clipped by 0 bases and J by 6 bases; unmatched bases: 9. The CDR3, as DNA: TGCAGCGTTGAAGAAAGAGGCAGGGGGCGATCCGGGGAGCTGTTTTTT. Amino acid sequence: CSVEERGRGRSGELFF.

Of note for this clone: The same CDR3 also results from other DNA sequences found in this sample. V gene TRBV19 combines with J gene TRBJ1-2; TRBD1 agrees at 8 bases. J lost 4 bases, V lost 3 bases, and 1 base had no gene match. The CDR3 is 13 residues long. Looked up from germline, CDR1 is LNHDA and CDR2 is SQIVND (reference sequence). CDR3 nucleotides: TGTGCCAGTAGTATTGGACAGGGCTATGGCTACACCTTC. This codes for CASSIGQGYGYTF.

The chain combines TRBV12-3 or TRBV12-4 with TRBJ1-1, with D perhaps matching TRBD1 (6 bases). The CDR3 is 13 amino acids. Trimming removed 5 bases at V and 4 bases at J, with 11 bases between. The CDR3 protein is CASSRQELTEAFF. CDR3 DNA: TGTGCCAGCAGTCGACAGGAGCTCACTGAAGCTTTCTTT.

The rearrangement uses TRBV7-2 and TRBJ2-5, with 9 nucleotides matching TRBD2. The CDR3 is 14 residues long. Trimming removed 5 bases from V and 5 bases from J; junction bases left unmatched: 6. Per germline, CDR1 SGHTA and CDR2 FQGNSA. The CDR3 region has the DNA TGTGCCAGCAGCCCGCGGGGGGGCTGGGAGACCCAGTACTTC. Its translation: CASSPRGGWETQYF.

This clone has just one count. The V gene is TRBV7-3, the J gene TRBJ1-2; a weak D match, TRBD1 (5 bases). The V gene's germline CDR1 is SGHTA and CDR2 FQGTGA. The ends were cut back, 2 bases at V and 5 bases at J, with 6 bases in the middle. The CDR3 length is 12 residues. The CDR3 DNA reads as TGTGCCAGCAGCTTAGGGGGGTATGGCTACACCTTC. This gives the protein CASSLGGYGYTF.

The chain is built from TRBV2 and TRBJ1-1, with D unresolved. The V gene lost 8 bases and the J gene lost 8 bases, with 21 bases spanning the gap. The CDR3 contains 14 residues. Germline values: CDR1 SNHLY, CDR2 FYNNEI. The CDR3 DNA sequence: TGTGCCAGCGGTGGGGTTCGCGGGCCTCTCGAAGCTTTCTTT. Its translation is CASGGVRGPLEAFF.

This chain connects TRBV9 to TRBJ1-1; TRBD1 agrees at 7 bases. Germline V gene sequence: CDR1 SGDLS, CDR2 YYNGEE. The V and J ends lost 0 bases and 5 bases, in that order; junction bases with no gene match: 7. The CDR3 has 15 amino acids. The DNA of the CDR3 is TGTGCCAGCAGCGTAGTAGGGCAGGGGGTTACTGAAGCTTTCTTT. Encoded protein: CASSVVGQGVTEAFF.

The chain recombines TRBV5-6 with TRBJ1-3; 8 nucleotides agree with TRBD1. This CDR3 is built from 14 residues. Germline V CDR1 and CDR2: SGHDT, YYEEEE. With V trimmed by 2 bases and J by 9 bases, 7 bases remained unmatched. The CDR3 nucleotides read TGTGCCAGCAGCTTTCAGGGGGCGCGAAGCACCATATATTTT. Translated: CASSFQGARSTIYF.

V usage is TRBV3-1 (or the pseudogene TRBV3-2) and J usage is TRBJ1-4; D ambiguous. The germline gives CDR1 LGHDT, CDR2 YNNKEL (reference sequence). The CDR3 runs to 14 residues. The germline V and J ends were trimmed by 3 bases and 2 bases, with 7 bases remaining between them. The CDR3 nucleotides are TGTGCCAGCAGCCAGAGCCGTACTAATGAAAAACTGTTTTTT. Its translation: CASSQSRTNEKLFF.

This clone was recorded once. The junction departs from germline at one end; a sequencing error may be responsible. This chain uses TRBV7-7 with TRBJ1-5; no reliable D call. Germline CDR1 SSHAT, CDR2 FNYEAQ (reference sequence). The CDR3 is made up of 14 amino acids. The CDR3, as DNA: TGTGCTAGCAGCTTAATTCAGGTCCGCCAGCCCCAGCATTTT. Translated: CASSLIQVRQPQHF.

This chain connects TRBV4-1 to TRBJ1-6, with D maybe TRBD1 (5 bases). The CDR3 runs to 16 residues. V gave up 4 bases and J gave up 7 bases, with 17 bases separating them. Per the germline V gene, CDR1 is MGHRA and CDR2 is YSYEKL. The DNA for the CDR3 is TGCGCCAGCAGCCCCGTCTCTGACAGACTCAATTCACCCCTCCACTTT. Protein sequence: CASSPVSDRLNSPLHF.

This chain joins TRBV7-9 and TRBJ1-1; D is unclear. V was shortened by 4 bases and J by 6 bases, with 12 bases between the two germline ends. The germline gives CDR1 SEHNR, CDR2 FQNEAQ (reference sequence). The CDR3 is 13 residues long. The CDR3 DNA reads TGTGCCAGCAGCTCCGGTCCGTACCCTGAAGCTTTCTTT. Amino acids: CASSSGPYPEAFF. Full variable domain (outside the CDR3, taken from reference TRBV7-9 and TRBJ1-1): DTGVSQNPRHKITKRGQNVTFRCDPISEHNRLYWYRQTLGQGPEFLTYFQNEAQLEKSRLLSDRFSAERPKGSFSTLEIQRTEQGDSAMYLCASSSGPYPEAFFGQGTRLTVV.

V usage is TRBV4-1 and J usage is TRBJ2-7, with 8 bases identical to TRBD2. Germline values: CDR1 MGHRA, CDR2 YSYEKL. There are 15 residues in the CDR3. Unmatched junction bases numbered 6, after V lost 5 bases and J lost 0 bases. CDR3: CASSSGLAGSYEQYF. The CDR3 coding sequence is TGCGCCAGCAGCTCCGGACTAGCCGGCTCCTACGAGCAGTACTTC.

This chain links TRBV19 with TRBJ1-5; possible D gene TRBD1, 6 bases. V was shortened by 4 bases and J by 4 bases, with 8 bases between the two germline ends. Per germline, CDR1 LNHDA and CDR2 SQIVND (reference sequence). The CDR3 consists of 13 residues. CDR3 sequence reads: CASSKDSNQPQHF. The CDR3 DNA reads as TGTGCCAGTAGTAAGGACAGTAATCAGCCCCAGCATTTT. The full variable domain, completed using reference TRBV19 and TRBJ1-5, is DGGITQSPKYLFRKEGQNVTLSCEQNLNHDAMYWYRQDPGQGLRLIYYSQIVNDFQKGDIAEGYSVSREKKESFPLTVTSAQKNPTAFYLCASSKDSNQPQHFGDGTRLSIL.

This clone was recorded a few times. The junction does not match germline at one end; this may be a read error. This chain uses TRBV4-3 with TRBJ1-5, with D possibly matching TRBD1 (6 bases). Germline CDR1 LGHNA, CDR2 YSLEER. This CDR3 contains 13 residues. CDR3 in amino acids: CASSQERGGDQHF. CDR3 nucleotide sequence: TGCGCCAGCAGTCAAGAACGGGGGGGCGACCAGCATTTT.

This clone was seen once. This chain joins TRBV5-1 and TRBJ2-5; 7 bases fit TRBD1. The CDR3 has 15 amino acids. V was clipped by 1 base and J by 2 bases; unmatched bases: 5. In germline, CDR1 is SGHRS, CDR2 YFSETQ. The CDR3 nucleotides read TGCGCCAGCAGCTTGCGGGCAGGGGGACAAGAGACCCAGTACTTC. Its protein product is CASSLRAGGQETQYF.

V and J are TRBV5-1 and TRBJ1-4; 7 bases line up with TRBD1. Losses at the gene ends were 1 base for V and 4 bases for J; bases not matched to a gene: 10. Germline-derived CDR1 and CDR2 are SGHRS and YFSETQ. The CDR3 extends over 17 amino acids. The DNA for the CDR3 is TGCGCCAGCAGCTTGTATAACGACAGGGTAAGTAATGAAAAACTGTTTTTT. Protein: CASSLYNDRVSNEKLFF.

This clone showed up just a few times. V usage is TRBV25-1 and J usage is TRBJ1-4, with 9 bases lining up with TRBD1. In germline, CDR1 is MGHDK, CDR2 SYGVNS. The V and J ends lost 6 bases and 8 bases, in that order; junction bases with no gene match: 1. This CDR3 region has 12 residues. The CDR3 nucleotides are TGTGCCAGCAGGGACAGGGGAGAAAAACTGTTTTTT. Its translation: CASRDRGEKLFF.

CDR3 region: CASSSGTHYEQYF. In DNA, the CDR3 is TGTGCCAGCTCCAGCGGGACCCACTACGAGCAGTACTTC. The chain is built from TRBV18 and TRBJ2-7, with TRBD2 matching over 7 bases. Per the germline V gene, CDR1 is KGHSH and CDR2 is LQKENI. The ends lost 6 bases at V and 3 bases at J; junction bases unmatched: 5. This CDR3 has 13 residues.

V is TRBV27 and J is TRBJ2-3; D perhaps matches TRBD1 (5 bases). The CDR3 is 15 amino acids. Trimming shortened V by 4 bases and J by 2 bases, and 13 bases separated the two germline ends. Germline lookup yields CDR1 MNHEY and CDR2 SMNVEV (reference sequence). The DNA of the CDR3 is TGTGCCAGCAGTTACCCAGGGCGGACCACAGATACGCAGTATTTT. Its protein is CASSYPGRTTDTQYF.

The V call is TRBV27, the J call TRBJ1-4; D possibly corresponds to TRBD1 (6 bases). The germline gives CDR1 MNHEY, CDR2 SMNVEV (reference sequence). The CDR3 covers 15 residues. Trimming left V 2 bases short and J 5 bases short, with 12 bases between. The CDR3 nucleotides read TGTGCCAGCAGTTTAATGGGGGCGCCCAATGAAAAACTGTTTTTT. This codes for CASSLMGAPNEKLFF.

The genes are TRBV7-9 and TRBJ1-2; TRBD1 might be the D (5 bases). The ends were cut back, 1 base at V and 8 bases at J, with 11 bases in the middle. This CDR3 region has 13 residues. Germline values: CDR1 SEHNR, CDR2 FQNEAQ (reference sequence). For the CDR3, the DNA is TGTGCCAGCAGCTTAGTCAGGGTCGAGGGCTACACCTTC. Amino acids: CASSLVRVEGYTF.

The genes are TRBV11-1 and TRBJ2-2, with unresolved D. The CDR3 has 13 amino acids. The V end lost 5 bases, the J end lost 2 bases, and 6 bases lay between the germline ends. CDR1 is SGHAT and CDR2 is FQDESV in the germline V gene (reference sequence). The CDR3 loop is CASSPVNTGELFF. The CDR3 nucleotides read TGTGCCAGCAGCCCCGTCAACACCGGGGAGCTGTTTTTT.